This T cell receptor (beta chain) was captured by sequencing in a study of radiotherapy plus CTLA-4 blockade in lung cancer (dated by TCRdb to between 2018 and 2020). Notes on the research overall: Objective responses were observed in 15% to 20% of enrolled patients, and disease control was achieved in approximately 32%. What the research found in general, with its limitations: TCR clones derived from tumors expanded in peripheral blood after treatment with radiotherapy and ipilimumab. The strongest predictors of response, as reported, were early dynamic changes in blood T cell clones along with a rise in serum interferon-beta after radiation.

Library preparation employed the immunoSEQ multiplex PCR assay. This is the immuneACCESS table as TCRdb keeps it, with only in-frame sequences that have V and J called. A part of the clones is gone; compared with another copy, unresolved V genes explain less than half, and the rest is unexplained. The sample records tens of thousands of clones, approximately 80% of which are singletons. Roughly 7.2% of the sample belongs to the ten largest clones. V loses 4 bases of germline sequence and J loses 3 bases, and the interval between the two ends is 15 bases. The germline V gene (reference sequence) yields LNHDA for CDR1 and SQIVND for CDR2. CDR3 length: 15 amino acids, cysteine to phenylalanine. Solely the CDR3 DNA is kept, with 45 bases framed from the first base. About this clone: The target of this receptor is not known. The sample holds no much larger clone one base away, and base qualities are not on file.

In this study, focal radiation therapy paired with CTLA-4 blockade (ipilimumab) was tested in patients who had chemo-refractory metastatic non-small-cell lung cancer. The sequence was obtained from a human donor with non-small cell lung cancer who had stable disease on radiotherapy plus ipilimumab. This chain is built from TRBV19 and TRBJ1-2; the D gene is possibly TRBD1, with 6 bases matching. The sample here was peripheral blood, taken from a patient treated with radiotherapy plus ipilimumab. The CDR3 reads as follows: CASSREYRVDYGYTF. The DNA sequence is TGTGCCAGTAGTAGGGAGTACAGGGTGGACTATGGCTACACCTTC.